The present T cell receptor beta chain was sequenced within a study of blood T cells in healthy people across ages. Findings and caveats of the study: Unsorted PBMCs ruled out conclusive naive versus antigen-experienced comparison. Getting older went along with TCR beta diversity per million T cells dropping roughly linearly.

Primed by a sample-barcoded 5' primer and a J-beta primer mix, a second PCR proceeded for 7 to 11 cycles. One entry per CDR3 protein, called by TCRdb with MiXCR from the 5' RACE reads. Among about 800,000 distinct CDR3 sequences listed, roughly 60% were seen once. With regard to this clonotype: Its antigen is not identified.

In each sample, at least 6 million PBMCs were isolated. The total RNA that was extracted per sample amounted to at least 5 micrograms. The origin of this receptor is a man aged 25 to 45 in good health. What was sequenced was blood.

The chain's CDR3 is CASSVVGDPNYEQYF. As DNA, the CDR3 is TGTGCCAGCAGCGTAGTTGGTGATCCTAACTACGAGCAGTACTTC. J is TRBJ2-4 and V is TRBV9; D gene unclear. Judging by the DNA end, TRBJ2-7 fits better; the J call may be wrong. The CDR3 sequence is 15 residues long. Per the germline V gene, CDR1 is SGDLS and CDR2 is YYNGEE.